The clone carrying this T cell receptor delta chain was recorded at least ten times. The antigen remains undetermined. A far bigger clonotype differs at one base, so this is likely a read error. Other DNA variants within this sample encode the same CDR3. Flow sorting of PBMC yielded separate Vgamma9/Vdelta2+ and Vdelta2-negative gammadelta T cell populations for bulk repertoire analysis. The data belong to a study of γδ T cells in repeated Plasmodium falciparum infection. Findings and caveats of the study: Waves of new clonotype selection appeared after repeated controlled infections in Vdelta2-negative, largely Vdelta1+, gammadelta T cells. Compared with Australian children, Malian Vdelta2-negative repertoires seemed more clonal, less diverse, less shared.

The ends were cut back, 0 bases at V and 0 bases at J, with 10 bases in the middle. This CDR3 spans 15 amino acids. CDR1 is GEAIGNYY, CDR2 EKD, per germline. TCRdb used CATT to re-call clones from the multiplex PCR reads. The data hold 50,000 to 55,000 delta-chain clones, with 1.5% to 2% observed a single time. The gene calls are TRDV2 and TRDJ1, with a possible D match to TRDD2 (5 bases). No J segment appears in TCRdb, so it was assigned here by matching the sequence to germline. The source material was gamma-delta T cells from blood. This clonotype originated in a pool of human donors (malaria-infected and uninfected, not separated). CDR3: CACDTVSSHTDKLIF. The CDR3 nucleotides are TGTGCCTGTGACACCGTGTCTTCCCACACCGATAAACTCATCTTT.